The clone carrying this T cell receptor beta chain was observed many times. This same CDR3 is encoded by further DNA sequences in the sample. The data were taken from a study of shared clonotypes between healthy human individuals. Trimming took 3 bases from V and 6 from J; bases not matched to a gene: 8. Germline V gene sequence: CDR1 SQVTM, CDR2 ANQGSEA. There are 14 residues in the CDR3. Several immunoSEQ plates received, in even portions, the genomic DNA of each subset. Authors' data handling: Filtering differed for immunoSEQ, which gave only junction sequences without quality scores. Profiling relied on immunoSEQ multiplex PCR, and the TCRdb table lists in-frame clones only, not all of them. D and trimming come from the DNA, and the V and J calls and clone size come from that table. The table includes some 470,000 clones, approximately 80% detected once.

This receptor was obtained from a woman between 35 and 50 years old in good health. Some clones in this sample may be carry-over from other donors' samples. The chain uses TRBV29-1 and TRBJ1-2; TRBD1 matches 9 bases. The sample taken for sequencing was PBMCs. CDR3 sequence: CSVEPGQGSDGYTF. The DNA for the CDR3 is TGCAGCGTTGAGCCGGGACAGGGAAGCGATGGCTACACCTTC. Filled out from reference TRBV29-1 and TRBJ1-2, the complete variable domain reads SAVISQKPSRDICQRGTSLTIQCQVDSQVTMMFWYRQQPGQSLTLIATANQGSEATYESGFVIDKFPISRPNLTFSTLTVSNMSPEDSSIYLCSVEPGQGSDGYTFGSGTRLTVV.